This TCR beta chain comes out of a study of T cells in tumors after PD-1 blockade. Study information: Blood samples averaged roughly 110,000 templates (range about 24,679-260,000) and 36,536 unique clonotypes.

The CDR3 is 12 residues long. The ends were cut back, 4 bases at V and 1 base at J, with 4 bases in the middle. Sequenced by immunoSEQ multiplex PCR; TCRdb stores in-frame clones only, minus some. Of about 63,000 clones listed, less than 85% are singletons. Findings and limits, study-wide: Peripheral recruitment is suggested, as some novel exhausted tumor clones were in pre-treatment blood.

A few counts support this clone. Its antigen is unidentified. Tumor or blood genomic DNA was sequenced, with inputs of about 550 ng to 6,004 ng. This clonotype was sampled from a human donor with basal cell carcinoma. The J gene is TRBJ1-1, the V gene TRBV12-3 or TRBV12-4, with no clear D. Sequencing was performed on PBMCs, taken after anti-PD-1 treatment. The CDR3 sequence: CASSYRNTEAFF. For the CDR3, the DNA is TGTGCCAGCAGTTATAGGAACACTGAAGCTTTCTTT.